This T cell receptor (beta chain) comes out of a study of OX40 agonist ivuxolimab in advanced cancers. Study details: Patients were over 65% male with ages roughly 20 to 90, mean around 58. Three patients got partial responses; one had hepatocellular carcinoma and two had cutaneous melanoma. Study-level results: Mean expanded clone counts were higher in CD8+ than CD4+ T cells. Clonal expansion was seen in CD4+ and CD8+ blood T cells by week 6 at 0.1 to 3.0 mg/kg.

The ends were cut back, 1 base at V and 1 base at J, with 7 bases in the middle. This CDR3 comprises 14 residues. Germline V gene lookup returns CDR1 LNHNV and CDR2 YYDKDF (reference sequence). TCRdb's table, derived via immunoSEQ multiplex PCR, lists solely in-frame clones and lacks some. The sample records about 80,000 clones, around 86% being singletons. This clone was recorded a few times. Its antigen is unknown. This specimen was CD4+ or CD8+ T cells sorted from blood, taken in a trial of the OX40 agonist ivuxolimab. The V call is TRBV15, the J call TRBJ2-5; D gene unclear. The source of this sequence is an adult with an advanced solid tumor such as melanoma, head and neck, liver or kidney cancer. The CDR3 coding sequence is TGTGCCACCAGCAGAGGACTCGGCCAAGAGACCCAGTACTTC. Amino acids: CATSRGLGQETQYF. Based on the CDR3 plus reference TRBV15 and TRBJ2-5, the full variable domain is DAMVIQNPRYQVTQFGKPVTLSCSQTLNHNVMYWYQQKSSQAPKLLFHYYDKDFNNEADTPDNFQSRRPNTSFCFLDIRSPGLGDTAMYLCATSRGLGQETQYFGPGTRLLVL.